One sample yielded the 25 T cell receptor beta chains listed below, sequenced in a study of liver allograft versus peripheral blood T cells. Study as a whole: Recipients' peripheral blood supplied the T cell receptor repertoires against which those in transplanted livers were compared.

One entry per CDR3 protein, called by TCRdb with MiXCR from the reads. The sample has 3,000 to 4,500 distinct CDR3 sequences; more than 15% are singletons. These TCRs come from a human patient who had a liver transplant. Some T cells may originate from the graft donor.

This clonotype is labeled medium-sized. The chain employs TRBV18 and TRBJ2-3, with D unclear. V dropped 3 bases and J dropped 0 bases, with 4 bases sitting between them. This CDR3 has 13 residues. CDR1 KGHSH and CDR2 LQKENI come from the germline V gene. Here the CDR3 reads CASSPPSTDTQYF. CDR3 nucleotide sequence: TGTGCCAGCTCACCGCCTAGCACAGATACGCAGTATTTT.

This clonotype has a handful of counts. V and J are TRBV20-1 and TRBJ1-4; possible D gene TRBD1, 5 bases. The CDR3 totals 17 residues. Looked up from germline, CDR1 is DFQATT and CDR2 is SNEGSKA (reference sequence). Trimming stripped 6 bases from V and 0 bases from J, with 20 bases between. CDR3 in DNA: TGCAGTGCCGGGGGGGGGGACCTAGGGGCAACTAATGAAAAACTGTTTTTT. Protein: CSAGGGDLGATNEKLFF.

By frequency in the sample, this clonotype is medium-sized. This chain uses TRBV9 with TRBJ1-5; 8 bases are shared with TRBD1. The junction had 3 bases not matched to a gene; V was cut back by 4 bases and J by 0 bases. The CDR3 loop spans 15 amino acids. CDR1 is SGDLS, CDR2 YYNGEE, per germline. The CDR3 reads CASSLDRDSNQPQHF. In nucleotides, the CDR3 is TGTGCCAGCAGCCTGGACAGGGATAGCAATCAGCCCCAGCATTTT.

Judged by abundance, this clonotype is medium-sized (0.01 to 0.1%). The V gene is TRBV18, the J gene TRBJ2-1; TRBD1 is a possible D gene (6 bases). This CDR3 has 14 amino acids. V was clipped by 3 bases and J by 9 bases, with 15 bases between them. The germline V gene encodes CDR1 KGHSH and CDR2 LQKENI. CDR3 sequence reads: CASSPLASRGEQFF. The CDR3 DNA reads as TGTGCCAGCTCACCTCTAGCTAGCAGGGGTGAGCAGTTCTTC.

Sample share makes this clonotype medium-sized. J is TRBJ1-2 and V is TRBV19, with TRBD1 as a possible D gene (5 bases). Germline-derived CDR1 and CDR2 are LNHDA and SQIVND (reference sequence). Trimming stripped 3 bases from V and 4 bases from J, with 18 bases between. The CDR3 sequence is 16 residues long. The CDR3: CASSILMGPALYGYTF. In DNA form, the CDR3 reads TGTGCCAGTAGTATCCTGATGGGGCCGGCCCTCTATGGCTACACCTTC.

The chain employs TRBV6-2 or TRBV6-3 and TRBJ2-3; D gene ambiguous. The CDR3 is 14 amino acids. The germline V and J ends were trimmed by 2 bases and 2 bases, with 8 bases remaining between them. Germline loops: CDR1 MNHEY, CDR2 SVGEGT. DNA for the CDR3: TGTGCCAGCAGTTACGGGCGCTCCACAGATACGCAGTATTTT. This translates into CASSYGRSTDTQYF.

This clonotype is classed as medium-sized. V gene TRBV10-3 combines with J gene TRBJ1-5; no clear D. Germline-derived CDR1 and CDR2 are ENHRY and SYGVKD. V was shortened by 8 bases and J by 7 bases, with 12 bases between the two germline ends. The CDR3 has 12 residues. CDR3 in DNA: TGTGCCATCGGGCCCAGCGGACAGCCCCAGCATTTT. As protein: CAIGPSGQPQHF.

By proportion, this clonotype is medium-sized. The V and J genes are TRBV20-1 and TRBJ1-5, with 7 bases that match TRBD1. The CDR3 totals 14 residues. The V gene end was trimmed by 4 bases and the J gene end by 4 bases; junction bases not matched to a gene: 7. The germline CDR1 and CDR2 sequences are DFQATT and SNEGSKA (reference sequence). The CDR3 here is CSANSWDRNQPQHF. CDR3 coding DNA: TGCAGTGCTAATTCGTGGGACAGAAATCAGCCCCAGCATTTT.

Relative to its sample, this clonotype is medium-sized (0.01 to 0.1%). V gene TRBV29-1 combines with J gene TRBJ1-2, with D perhaps matching TRBD1 (6 bases). V was pared by 7 bases and J by 7 bases, with 22 bases between. The CDR3 runs to 14 residues. Germline loops: CDR1 SQVTM, CDR2 ANQGSEA. The CDR3 sequence is CSGTDSYISGGYTF. The DNA of the CDR3 is TGCAGCGGGACGGACAGCTATATCAGTGGTGGCTACACCTTC.

In this sample, this clonotype turned up many times. The chain carries TRBV7-2 and TRBJ2-3; D gene ambiguous. Germline V gene lookup returns CDR1 SGHTA and CDR2 FQGNSA. The CDR3 is made up of 14 amino acids. V gave up 3 bases and J gave up 2 bases, with 9 bases separating them. The CDR3 DNA follows: TGTGCCAGCAGCTTTGGGCTAACCACAGATACGCAGTATTTT. Translation: CASSFGLTTDTQYF.

In its sample, this clonotype ranks as medium-sized. J is TRBJ1-5 and V is TRBV7-2; no definite D call. The germline V and J ends were trimmed by 5 bases and 4 bases, with 9 bases remaining between them. The CDR3 contains 13 residues. The germline V gene has CDR1 SGHTA and CDR2 FQGNSA. The CDR3 DNA reads as TGTGCCAGCAGCCTAACTACAAATCAGCCCCAGCATTTT. It specifies CASSLTTNQPQHF. The full variable domain, rest sourced from reference TRBV7-2 and TRBJ1-5, is GAGVSQSPSNKVTEKGKDVELRCDPISGHTALYWYRQSLGQGLEFLIYFQGNSAPDKSGLPSDRFSAERTGGSVSTLTIQRTQQEDSAVYLCASSLTTNQPQHFGDGTRLSIL.

This clonotype showed up just a few times. The chain links TRBV7-9 to TRBJ2-7, with TRBD1 matching over 9 bases. J was trimmed by 6 bases and V by 5 bases; bases with no gene match: 14. The CDR3 sequence is 16 residues long. Germline V gene lookup returns CDR1 SEHNR and CDR2 FQNEAQ (reference sequence). CDR3 region: CASSPLPGQGGFEQYF. The CDR3 nucleotides read TGTGCCAGCAGCCCACTACCGGGACAGGGAGGTTTCGAGCAGTACTTC.

By frequency in the sample, this clonotype is medium-sized. The chain carries TRBV6-5 and TRBJ2-1; no firm D call. The V and J ends lost 2 bases and 0 bases respectively, with 8 bases between them. Germline V gene data show CDR1 as MNHEY and CDR2 as SVGAGI. The CDR3 loop spans 15 amino acids. The CDR3 DNA reads as TGTGCCAGCAGTTACGTGGATAGCTCCTACAATGAGCAGTTCTTC. Translation gives CASSYVDSSYNEQFF.

This clonotype showed up many times. The chain links TRBV20-1 to TRBJ1-5, with D possibly being TRBD1 (5 bases). The CDR3 runs to 14 residues. Trimming stripped 0 bases from V and 7 bases from J, with 13 bases between. CDR1 is DFQATT and CDR2 is SNEGSKA in the germline V gene (reference sequence). Here the CDR3 DNA reads TGCAGTGCTAGAGAAGGGAGGCAGGGACAGCCCCAGCATTTT. Translation: CSAREGRQGQPQHF.

Sample share makes this clonotype medium-sized. The rearrangement joins TRBV19 to TRBJ1-2; 8 bases map to TRBD1. J was trimmed by 5 bases and V by 5 bases; bases with no gene match: 4. This CDR3 has 13 amino acids. CDR1 is LNHDA and CDR2 is SQIVND in the germline V gene (reference sequence). In DNA form, the CDR3 reads TGTGCCAGTAGTCGGGACAGGAGTTATGGCTACACCTTC. Translating it yields CASSRDRSYGYTF.

The V gene is TRBV28, the J gene TRBJ2-7; D remains ambiguous. The V gene's germline CDR1 is MDHEN and CDR2 SYDVKM. With 6 bases removed from V and 4 bases from J, the gap between germline ends came to 10 bases. The CDR3 runs 12 residues. This CDR3 reads CASSPPRYEQYF. CDR3 DNA sequence: TGTGCCAGCAGCCCCCCCCGATACGAGCAGTACTTC. Variable domain in full (rest from reference TRBV28 and TRBJ2-7): DVKVTQSSRYLVKRTGEKVFLECVQDMDHENMFWYRQDPGLGLRLIYFSYDVKMKEKGDIPEGYSVSREKKERFSLILESASTNQTSMYLCASSPPRYEQYFGPGTRLTVT.

This clonotype appeared a few times. The V call is TRBV7-2, the J call TRBJ2-7, with D hard to call. The CDR3 runs to 14 residues. Per germline, CDR1 SGHTA and CDR2 FQGNSA. Deletions cut 3 bases from V and 7 bases from J, with 16 bases between. Written as DNA, the CDR3 is TGTGCCAGCAGCTTGTCGGCGGCGATGGGGGAGCAGTACTTC. Its protein is CASSLSAAMGEQYF.

In its sample, this clonotype is medium-sized. V is TRBV20-1 and J is TRBJ1-5, with 7 positions matching TRBD1. This CDR3 spans 16 amino acids. The ends lost 7 bases at V and 2 bases at J; junction bases unmatched: 14. The germline CDR1 and CDR2 sequences are DFQATT and SNEGSKA (reference sequence). The CDR3: CSGRDSGTMGNQPQHF. For the CDR3, the DNA is TGCAGTGGTAGGGACAGTGGGACGATGGGCAATCAGCCCCAGCATTTT.

V usage is TRBV4-1 and J usage is TRBJ1-2; D is unresolved. V was pared by 5 bases and J by 3 bases, with 22 bases between. Germline V CDR1 and CDR2: MGHRA, YSYEKL. This CDR3 has 17 amino acids. CDR3 loop: CASSLIPSVPTDYGYTF. The CDR3 DNA sequence: TGCGCCAGCAGCTTAATTCCGTCGGTTCCCACTGACTATGGCTACACCTTC.

This clonotype ranks as medium-sized. V is TRBV7-2 and J is TRBJ1-3; possible D gene TRBD1, 6 bases. Trimming pared 1 base from V and 0 bases from J, leaving 13 bases between. Germline-derived CDR1 and CDR2 are SGHTA and FQGNSA. CDR3 length equals 17 residues. The CDR3: CASSLGGQGISGNTIYF. CDR3 nucleotides: TGTGCCAGCAGCTTAGGGGGGCAGGGAATCTCTGGAAACACCATATATTTT.

In this sample, this clonotype turned up many times. The chain uses TRBV12-3 or TRBV12-4 and TRBJ1-1, with D perhaps matching TRBD1 (5 bases). The CDR3 contains 15 residues. Trimming stripped 7 bases from V and 0 bases from J, with 15 bases between. CDR3 DNA sequence: TGTGCCAGCACCCTTCGGGTCAGGGTGAACACTGAAGCTTTCTTT. Amino acids: CASTLRVRVNTEAFF.

This clonotype is termed medium-sized. This chain joins TRBV20-1 and TRBJ1-5; TRBD1 might be the D (6 bases). Germline V gene sequence: CDR1 DFQATT, CDR2 SNEGSKA (reference sequence). This CDR3 is built from 15 residues. V lost 3 bases to trimming and J lost 1 base, with 13 bases between them. CDR3 region: CSASGGGASNQPQHF. In DNA, the CDR3 is TGCAGTGCTAGCGGAGGGGGGGCAAGCAATCAGCCCCAGCATTTT.

This clonotype was counted between two and nine times. The V and J genes are TRBV7-9 and TRBJ1-1; no reliable D call. CDR1 and CDR2 (germline): SEHNR, FQNEAQ (reference sequence). The CDR3 consists of 11 residues. Trimming stripped 4 bases from V and 11 bases from J, with 11 bases between. Here the CDR3 reads CASSSDMWAFF. As DNA, the CDR3 is TGTGCCAGCAGCTCCGATATGTGGGCTTTCTTT. The whole variable domain, filled in from reference TRBV7-9 and TRBJ1-1, reads DTGVSQNPRHKITKRGQNVTFRCDPISEHNRLYWYRQTLGQGPEFLTYFQNEAQLEKSRLLSDRFSAERPKGSFSTLEIQRTEQGDSAMYLCASSSDMWAFFGQGTRLTVV.

This clonotype counts as large (0.1 to 1%). The chain couples TRBV7-2 to TRBJ1-2; D is uncertain. The germline V and J ends were trimmed by 5 bases and 4 bases, with 14 bases remaining between them. This CDR3 is built from 14 residues. Germline V gene lookup returns CDR1 SGHTA and CDR2 FQGNSA. Here the CDR3 reads CASSPSAVPYGYTF. The CDR3 DNA reads TGTGCCAGCAGCCCTTCGGCGGTACCCTATGGCTACACCTTC.

The rearrangement uses TRBV3-1 and TRBJ1-6; TRBD1 agrees at 8 bases. This CDR3 spans 18 amino acids. Trimming removed 4 bases from V and 0 bases from J; junction bases left unmatched: 8. Germline V gene data show CDR1 as LGHDT and CDR2 as YNNKEL (reference sequence). The CDR3 loop reads CASSPQTGVFSYNSPLHF. The CDR3 DNA follows: TGTGCCAGCAGCCCCCAGACAGGGGTCTTCTCCTATAATTCACCCCTCCACTTT.